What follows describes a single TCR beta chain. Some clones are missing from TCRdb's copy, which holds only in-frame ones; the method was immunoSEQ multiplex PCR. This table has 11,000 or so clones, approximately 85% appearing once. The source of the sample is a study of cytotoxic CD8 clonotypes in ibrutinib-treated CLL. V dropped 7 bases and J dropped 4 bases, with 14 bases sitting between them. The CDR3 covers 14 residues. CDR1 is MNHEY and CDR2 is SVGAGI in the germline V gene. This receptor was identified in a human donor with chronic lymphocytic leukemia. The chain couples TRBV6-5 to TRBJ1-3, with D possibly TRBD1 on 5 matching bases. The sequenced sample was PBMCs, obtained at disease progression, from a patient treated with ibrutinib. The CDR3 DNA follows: TGTGCCAGCACCCCGGGGGGTTCGGGAAACACCATATATTTT. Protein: CASTPGGSGNTIYF.